The clone carrying this T cell receptor (beta chain) came up many times. Its antigen is currently unknown. One entry per CDR3 protein results from TCRdb running MiXCR on the 5' RACE reads. The sample has around 30,000 distinct CDR3 sequences, roughly 1.6% seen once. This record belongs to a study of neurological immune-mediated disorders. The study's findings and limits: TCR-beta repertoires seemed private in all groups, with no expanded CDR3 amino acid sequences shared.

Per the germline V gene, CDR1 is ENHRY and CDR2 is SYGVKD. The CDR3 has 14 amino acids. V lost 0 bases and J 4 bases, leaving 7 bases between the germline ends. The chain couples TRBV10-3 to TRBJ1-5; D is unclear. Sequencing was carried out using PBMCs. The source of this sequence is a woman aged 25-40 years with multiple sclerosis. Written as DNA, the CDR3 is TGTGCCATCAGTGAGTCGAATGGAAATCAGCCCCAGCATTTT. Its translation is CAISESNGNQPQHF.